Reported below is one T cell receptor (beta chain). This sample was taken from a study of blood T cell repertoires in COVID-19. In terms of age and location, participants ranged from roughly 18 to 95 years and lived in about two dozen US areas. Recovered status in Cohort 3 required two negative PCRs, clearance, or symptom resolution. Authors' methods: For nucleated cells, counts were estimated from reference gene primer amplification. The repertoire was sequenced with immunoSEQ multiplex PCR; TCRdb's copy has only in-frame clones and lacks some. That table is the source of V, J and clone size, and D and trimming were worked out from the DNA. This sample has about 460,000 clones, with approximately 91% found just once. Trimming removed 1 base from V and 7 bases from J; junction bases left unmatched: 9. CDR1 and CDR2 from the germline V gene are SEHNR and FQNEAQ (reference sequence). CDR3 size: 15 residues.

Sequenced sample: PBMCs or T cells enriched from blood (not recorded which). The TCR sequence derives from a woman between 55 and 75 years old who had recovered from COVID-19. The chain carries TRBV7-9 and TRBJ1-2; 7 bases are shared with TRBD1. CDR3 nucleotides: TGTGCCAGCAGCTTAGTGGGACAGCGACTAACTGGCTACACCTTC. Its protein product is CASSLVGQRLTGYTF.